Below, one TCR beta chain is given with its context. Germline CDR1 reads PRHDT; CDR2 reads FYEKMQ (reference sequence). The CDR3 is made up of 14 amino acids. Through template switching, UMIs that included a 6-nucleotide sample barcode were added. TCRdb re-called the 5' RACE reads and shows each CDR3 protein once, DNA omitted. Here the sample table reports 110,000 or so distinct CDR3 sequences. This sample was included in a study of monozygotic twins with inflammatory bowel disease. Sequenced: blood. The V and J genes are TRBV13 and TRBJ2-5. This receptor was identified in a human donor with ulcerative colitis or Crohn's disease, or a healthy co-twin of an affected twin (not recorded which). CDR3 amino acids: CATTVRSRSETQYF.